This T cell receptor (beta chain) derives from a study of blood T cell repertoires in COVID-19. Study details: Spain, Italy and the United States supplied samples that represented acute and convalescent COVID-19. T cells, B-cell-depleted T cells, or PBMCs supplied cDNA or gDNA.

The CDR3 sequence is 15 residues long. Germline-derived CDR1 and CDR2 are SGHTA and FQGNSA. J gave up 4 bases and V 0 bases, and 6 bases lay outside the gene matches. TCRdb's table, derived via immunoSEQ multiplex PCR, lists solely in-frame clones and lacks some. The table has about 410,000 clones, 80% to 90% seen once; the top ten hold 1.4% to 1.5%. Sequencing was done on a sample of peripheral blood. The source of this sequence is a woman aged 25-40 years with active or convalescent COVID-19. V and J are TRBV7-2 and TRBJ2-7; 7 nucleotides align to TRBD1. The chain's CDR3 is CASSLATGNTYEQYF. The CDR3 nucleotides read TGTGCCAGCAGCTTAGCGACAGGGAATACGTACGAGCAGTACTTC. Full variable domain (missing parts from reference TRBV7-2 and TRBJ2-7): GAGVSQSPSNKVTEKGKDVELRCDPISGHTALYWYRQSLGQGLEFLIYFQGNSAPDKSGLPSDRFSAERTGGSVSTLTIQRTQQEDSAVYLCASSLATGNTYEQYFGPGTRLTVT.